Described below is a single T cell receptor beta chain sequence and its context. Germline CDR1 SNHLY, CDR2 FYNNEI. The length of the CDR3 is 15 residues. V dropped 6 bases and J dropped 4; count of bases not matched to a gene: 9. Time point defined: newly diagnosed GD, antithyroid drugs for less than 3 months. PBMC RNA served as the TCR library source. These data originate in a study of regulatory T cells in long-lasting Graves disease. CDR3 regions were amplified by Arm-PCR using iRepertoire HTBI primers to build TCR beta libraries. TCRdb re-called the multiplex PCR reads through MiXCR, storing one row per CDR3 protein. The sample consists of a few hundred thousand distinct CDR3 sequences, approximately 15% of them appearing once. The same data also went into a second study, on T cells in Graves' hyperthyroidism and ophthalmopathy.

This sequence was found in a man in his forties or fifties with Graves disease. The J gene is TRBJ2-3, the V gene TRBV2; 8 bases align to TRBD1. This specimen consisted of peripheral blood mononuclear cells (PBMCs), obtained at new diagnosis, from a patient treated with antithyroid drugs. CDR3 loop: CASRFDRGGSDTQYF. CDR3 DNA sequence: TGTGCCAGCAGATTCGACAGGGGAGGATCAGATACGCAGTATTTT.